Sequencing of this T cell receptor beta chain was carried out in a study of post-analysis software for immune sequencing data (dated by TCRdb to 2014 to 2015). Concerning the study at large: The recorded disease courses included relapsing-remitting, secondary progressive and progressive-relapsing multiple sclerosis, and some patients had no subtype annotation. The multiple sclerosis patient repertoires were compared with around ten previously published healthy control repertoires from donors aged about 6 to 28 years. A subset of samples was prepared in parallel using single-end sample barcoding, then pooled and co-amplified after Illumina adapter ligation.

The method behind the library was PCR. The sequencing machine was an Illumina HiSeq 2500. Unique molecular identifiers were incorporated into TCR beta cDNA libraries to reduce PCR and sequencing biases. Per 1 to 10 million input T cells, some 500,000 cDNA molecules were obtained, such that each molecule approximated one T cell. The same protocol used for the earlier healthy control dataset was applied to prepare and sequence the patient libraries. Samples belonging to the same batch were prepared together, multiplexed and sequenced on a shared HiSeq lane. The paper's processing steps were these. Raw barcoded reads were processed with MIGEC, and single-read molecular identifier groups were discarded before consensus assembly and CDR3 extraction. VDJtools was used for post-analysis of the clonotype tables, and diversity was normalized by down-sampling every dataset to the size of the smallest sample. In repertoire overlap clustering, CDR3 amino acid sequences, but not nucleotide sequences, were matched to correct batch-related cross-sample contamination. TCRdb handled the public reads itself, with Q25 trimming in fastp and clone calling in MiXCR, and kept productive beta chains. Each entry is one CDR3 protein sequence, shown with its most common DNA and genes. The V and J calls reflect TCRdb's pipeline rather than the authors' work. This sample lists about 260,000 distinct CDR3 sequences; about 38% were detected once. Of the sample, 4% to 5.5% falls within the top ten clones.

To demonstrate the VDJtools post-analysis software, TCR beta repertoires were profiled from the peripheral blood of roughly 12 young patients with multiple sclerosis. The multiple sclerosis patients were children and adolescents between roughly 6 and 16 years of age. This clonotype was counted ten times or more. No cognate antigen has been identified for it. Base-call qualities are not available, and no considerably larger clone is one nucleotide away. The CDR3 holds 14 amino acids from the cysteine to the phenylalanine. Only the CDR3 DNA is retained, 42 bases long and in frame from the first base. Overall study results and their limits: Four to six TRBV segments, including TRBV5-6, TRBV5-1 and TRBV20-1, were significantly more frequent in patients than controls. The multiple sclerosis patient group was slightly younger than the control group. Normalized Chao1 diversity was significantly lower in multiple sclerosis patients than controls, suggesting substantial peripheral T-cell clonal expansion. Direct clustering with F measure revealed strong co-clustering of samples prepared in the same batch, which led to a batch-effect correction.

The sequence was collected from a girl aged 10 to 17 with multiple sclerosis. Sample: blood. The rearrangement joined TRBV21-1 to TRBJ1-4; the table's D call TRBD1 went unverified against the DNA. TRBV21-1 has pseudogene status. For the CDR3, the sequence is CASTDRVTNEKLFF. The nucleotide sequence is TGTGCCAGCACCGACAGGGTAACTAATGAAAAACTGTTTTTT.